These T cell receptor beta chains were read from a single sample in a study of T-cell reconstitution after alpha-beta-depleted transplantation in children. A single record per CDR3 protein comes from TCRdb applying MiXCR to the PCR reads. This sample has around 960,000 distinct CDR3 sequences, with less than 30% found just once. Sequencing was performed on PBMCs, mostly from graft donor cells, taken 360 days after TCRalphabeta/CD19-depleted stem cell transplant. Receptors were obtained from a boy under three years old who had a stem cell transplant for SCID, so the T cells may come from the graft donor. Both conserved end residues are trimmed from each CDR3. Each record gives: V gene, J gene, CDR3 protein.

>TRBV5-1|TRBJ2-2
ASSLVVPGKSGELF
>TRBV5-1|TRBJ1-2
ASSLAPQGVSYGYT
>TRBV29-1|TRBJ1-1
SVTDRGGTEAF
>TRBV9|TRBJ1-3
ASSVGGTGGSGNTIY
>TRBV6-2/TRBV6-3|TRBJ2-7
ASTEDRVSSYEQY
>TRBV20-1|TRBJ1-3
SAIPRTGGNTIY
>TRBV20-1|TRBJ2-5
SARDGDRGFEETQY
>TRBV7-9|TRBJ2-7
ASSLVGIGYEQY
>TRBV7-3|TRBJ2-7
ASSFRLAGPGEQY
>TRBV9|TRBJ2-5
ASSAQGHQETQY
>TRBV7-8|TRBJ2-1
ASSPSPGQRREEQF
>TRBV20-1|TRBJ2-1
SARSGGRHDEQF
>TRBV6-5|TRBJ1-1
ASSYPGPEAF
>TRBV24-1|TRBJ2-3
ATSGGPKHAGARDTQY
>TRBV9|TRBJ2-1
ASSVGPGLAGGQGEQF
>TRBV5-4|TRBJ2-7
ASSNANEQY
>TRBV27|TRBJ2-7
ASSRGTSGAYEQY
>TRBV12-5|TRBJ1-5
ASGSPGTGDNQPQH
>TRBV10-3|TRBJ2-5
AISEPFGVQETQY
>TRBV20-1|TRBJ1-4
SARTRVGEKLF
>TRBV12-3/TRBV12-4|TRBJ1-1
ASSPGAVPNTEAF
>TRBV20-1|TRBJ2-3
SARPPGRGLITDTQY
>TRBV7-9|TRBJ1-6
ASSLGALDNSPLH
>TRBV12-3/TRBV12-4|TRBJ2-4
ASSRRPWGPENIQY
>TRBV7-6|TRBJ2-1
ASSSRGGSQAYNEQF
>TRBV5-1|TRBJ2-2
ASRDRPNTGELF
>TRBV6-1|TRBJ1-5
ASSAGQGAWSNQPQH
>TRBV20-1|TRBJ2-4
SASTTSAKNIQY
>TRBV12-3/TRBV12-4|TRBJ2-7
ASSRLSQGAHSYEQY
>TRBV12-3/TRBV12-4|TRBJ1-4
ASLGTEEKLF
>TRBV11-2|TRBJ2-2
ASSHPGQGDTGELF
>TRBV12-3/TRBV12-4|TRBJ2-7
ASSLVGPHYEQY
>TRBV9|TRBJ1-3
ASSVGLDRAGNTIY
>TRBV12-3/TRBV12-4|TRBJ1-5
ASSIWTGSNQPQH
>TRBV28|TRBJ2-7
ASSITGTYSYEQY
>TRBV6-1|TRBJ2-4
ASSEIQILAKNIQY
>TRBV11-2|TRBJ2-1
ASSPMIRSYNEQF
>TRBV11-2|TRBJ2-7
ASSQTTVSYEQY
>TRBV20-1|TRBJ1-1
SAPAGQGGTEAF
>TRBV29-1|TRBJ2-1
SVERLAGLLREQF
>TRBV5-1|TRBJ2-5
ASQRDRAGETQY
>TRBV29-1|TRBJ2-2
SVQRNRPTNTGELF
>TRBV12-3/TRBV12-4|TRBJ2-4
ASSLQNIQY
>TRBV5-1|TRBJ2-7
ASSLTGGPEQY
>TRBV5-1|TRBJ2-3
ASSRTGDDTQY
>TRBV9|TRBJ2-1
ASSVVAGVNEQF
>TRBV12-3/TRBV12-4|TRBJ2-7
ASSRLGSNEQY
>TRBV7-8|TRBJ2-2
ASSFDLDRGDTGELF
>TRBV27|TRBJ2-6
ASSLLGTSGANVLT
>TRBV12-3/TRBV12-4|TRBJ1-2
ASSLRVRGAGNYGYT
>TRBV5-1|TRBJ2-2
ASSLVWGSTGELF
>TRBV19|TRBJ2-4
ASSIVTSGAKNIQY
>TRBV3-1|TRBJ2-1
ASSQRHSRNEQF